This TCR beta chain was identified during a study of blood T cell repertoires in COVID-19. Study details: In each case, the material was cDNA or gDNA derived from T cells, B-cell-depleted T cells, or PBMCs.

The V end lost 1 base, the J end lost 8 bases, and 5 bases lay between the germline ends. The CDR3 spans 10 residues. Germline V CDR1 and CDR2: GTSNPN, SVGIG (reference sequence). Per the original methods: Amplification of reference gene primers was used by the study to estimate nucleated cell counts. Produced via immunoSEQ multiplex PCR; TCRdb's table is partial and in-frame only. Clone size and V and J calls were adopted from that table, with D and trimming inferred from the DNA. Of around 150,000 clones listed, roughly 77% are singletons. This clone was seen a few times. The sequencing input was peripheral blood. V gene TRBV30 combines with J gene TRBJ1-2, with D unclear. This clonotype was obtained from a human donor in a cohort sampled during active COVID-19. CDR3 in amino acids: CAWSGSGYTF. CDR3 DNA: TGTGCCTGGAGTGGTAGCGGCTACACCTTC. The full variable domain, with the rest looked up from reference TRBV30 and TRBJ1-2, is SQTIHQWPATLVQPVGSPLSLECTVEGTSNPNLYWYRQAAGRGLQLLFYSVGIGQISSEVPQNLSASRPQDRQFILSSKKLLLSDSGFYLCAWSGSGYTFGSGTRLTVV.